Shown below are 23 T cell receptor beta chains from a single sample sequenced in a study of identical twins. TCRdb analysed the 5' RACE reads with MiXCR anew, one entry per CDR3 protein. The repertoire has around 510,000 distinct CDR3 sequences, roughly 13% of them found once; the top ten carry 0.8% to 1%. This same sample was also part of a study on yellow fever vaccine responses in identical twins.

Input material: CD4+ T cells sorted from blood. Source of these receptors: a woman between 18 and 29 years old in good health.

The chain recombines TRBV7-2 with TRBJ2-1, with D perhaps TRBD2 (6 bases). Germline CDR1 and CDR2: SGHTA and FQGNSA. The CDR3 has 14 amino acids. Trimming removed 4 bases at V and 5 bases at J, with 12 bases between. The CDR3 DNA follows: TGTGCCAGCAGCTCCGGGACTTTCAACAATGAGCAGTTCTTC. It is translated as CASSSGTFNNEQFF.

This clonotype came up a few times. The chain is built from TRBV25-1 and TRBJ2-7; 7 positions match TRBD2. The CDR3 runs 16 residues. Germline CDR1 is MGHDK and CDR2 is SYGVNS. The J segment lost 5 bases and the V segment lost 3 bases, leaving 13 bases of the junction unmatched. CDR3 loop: CASSEGLRAGRNEQYF. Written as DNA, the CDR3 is TGTGCCAGCAGTGAGGGACTACGGGCAGGTCGCAACGAGCAGTACTTC.

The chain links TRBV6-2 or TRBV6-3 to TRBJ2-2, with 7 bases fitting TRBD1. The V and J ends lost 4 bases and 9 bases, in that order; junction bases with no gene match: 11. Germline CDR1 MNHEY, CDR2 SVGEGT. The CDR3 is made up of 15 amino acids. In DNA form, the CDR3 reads TGTGCCAGCAGTTCCACGGGACAGCCCGGCCGGGAGCTGTTTTTT. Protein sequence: CASSSTGQPGRELFF.

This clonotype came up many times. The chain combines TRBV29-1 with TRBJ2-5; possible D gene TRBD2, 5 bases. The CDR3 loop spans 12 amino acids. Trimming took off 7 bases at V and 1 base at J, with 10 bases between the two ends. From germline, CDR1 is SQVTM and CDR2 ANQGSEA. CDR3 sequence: CSALDFQETQYF. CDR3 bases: TGCAGCGCCCTGGACTTCCAAGAGACCCAGTACTTC.

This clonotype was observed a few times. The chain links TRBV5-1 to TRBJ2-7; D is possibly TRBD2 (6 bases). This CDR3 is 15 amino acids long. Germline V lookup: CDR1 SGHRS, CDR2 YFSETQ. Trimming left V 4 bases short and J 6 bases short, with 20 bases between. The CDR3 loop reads CASSGGLTPSSEQYF. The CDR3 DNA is TGCGCCAGCAGCGGGGGACTTACCCCCTCTTCCGAGCAGTACTTC.

The CDR3 coding sequence is TGTGCCAGCATCGGGGGATGGGGCAATCAGCCCCAGCATTTT. Residues: CASIGGWGNQPQHF. The chain carries TRBV28 and TRBJ1-5; maybe TRBD1 (5 bases). The CDR3 is 14 amino acids. V was trimmed by 7 bases and J by 2 bases, leaving 12 bases between them. Germline CDR1 is MDHEN and CDR2 is SYDVKM.

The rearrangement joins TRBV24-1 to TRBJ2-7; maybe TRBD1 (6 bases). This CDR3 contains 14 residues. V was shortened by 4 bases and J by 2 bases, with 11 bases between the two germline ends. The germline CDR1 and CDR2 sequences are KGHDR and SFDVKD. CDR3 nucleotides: TGTGCCACCAGTGACCCGAACAGGGCCTACGAGCAGTACTTC. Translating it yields CATSDPNRAYEQYF.

The CDR3 bases are TGCAGTGCTAGACCTCTCCGGGACAACACTGAAGCTTTCTTT. This codes for CSARPLRDNTEAFF. V is TRBV20-1 and J is TRBJ1-1; D may be TRBD1 (5 bases). Germline V CDR1 and CDR2: DFQATT, SNEGSKA (reference sequence). The CDR3 runs to 14 residues. V shed 2 bases and J shed 2 bases, with 12 bases lying between them.

The CDR3 nucleotides read TGTGCCAGTTCGGCGAGCTCTGGAAACACCATATATTTT. It encodes CASSASSGNTIYF. V usage is TRBV19 and J usage is TRBJ1-3, with unresolved D. Trimming took off 8 bases at V and 0 bases at J, with 8 bases between the two ends. From germline, CDR1 is LNHDA and CDR2 SQIVND (reference sequence). The CDR3 has 13 residues.

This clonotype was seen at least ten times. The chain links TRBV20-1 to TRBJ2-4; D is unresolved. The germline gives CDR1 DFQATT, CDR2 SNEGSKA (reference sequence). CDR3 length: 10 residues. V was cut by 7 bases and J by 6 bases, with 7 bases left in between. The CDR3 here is CSGARNIQYF. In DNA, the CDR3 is TGCAGTGGGGCGCGAAACATTCAGTACTTC.

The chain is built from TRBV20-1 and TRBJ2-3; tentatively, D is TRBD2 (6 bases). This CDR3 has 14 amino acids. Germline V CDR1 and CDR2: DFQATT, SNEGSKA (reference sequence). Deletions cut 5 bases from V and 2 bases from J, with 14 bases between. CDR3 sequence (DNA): TGCAGTGCTCCGGGCACTAGCAACACAGATACGCAGTATTTT. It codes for CSAPGTSNTDTQYF.

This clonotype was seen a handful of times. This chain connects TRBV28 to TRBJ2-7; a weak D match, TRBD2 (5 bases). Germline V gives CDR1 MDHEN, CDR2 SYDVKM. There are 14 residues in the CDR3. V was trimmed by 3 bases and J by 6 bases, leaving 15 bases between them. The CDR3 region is CASSFMVEAGEQYF. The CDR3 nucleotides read TGTGCCAGCAGTTTTATGGTGGAGGCCGGCGAGCAGTACTTC.

The CDR3 sequence is CASSQDPAGLAGGPLSEQFF. For the CDR3, the DNA is TGCGCCAGCAGCCAAGACCCAGCGGGATTAGCGGGAGGGCCTCTTAGTGAGCAGTTCTTC. J is TRBJ2-1 and V is TRBV4-3, with TRBD2 matching over 11 bases. The length of the CDR3 is 20 residues. V shed 0 bases and J 9 bases; nucleotides not matched to a gene: 19. Germline V lookup: CDR1 LGHNA, CDR2 YSLEER.

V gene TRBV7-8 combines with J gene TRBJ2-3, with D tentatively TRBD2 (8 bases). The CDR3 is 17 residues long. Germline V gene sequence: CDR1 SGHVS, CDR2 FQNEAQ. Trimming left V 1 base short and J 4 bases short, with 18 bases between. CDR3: CASSLGQGAGGSDTQYF. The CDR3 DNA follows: TGTGCCAGCAGCTTAGGACAGGGCGCGGGAGGATCAGATACGCAGTATTTT.

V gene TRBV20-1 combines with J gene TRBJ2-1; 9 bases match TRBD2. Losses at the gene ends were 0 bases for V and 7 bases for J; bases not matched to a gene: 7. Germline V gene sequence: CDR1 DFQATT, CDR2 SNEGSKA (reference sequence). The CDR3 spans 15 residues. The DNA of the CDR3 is TGCAGTGCTAGAGAAATAGCGGGAGTTTATAATGAGCAGTTCTTC. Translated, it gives CSAREIAGVYNEQFF.

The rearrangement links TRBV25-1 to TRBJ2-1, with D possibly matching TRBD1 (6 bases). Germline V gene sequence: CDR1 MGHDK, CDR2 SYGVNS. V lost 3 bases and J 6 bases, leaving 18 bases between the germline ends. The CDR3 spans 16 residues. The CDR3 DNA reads TGTGCCAGCAGTGACCGAGGGGGAGAGTTAGGCAATGAGCAGTTCTTC. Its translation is CASSDRGGELGNEQFF.

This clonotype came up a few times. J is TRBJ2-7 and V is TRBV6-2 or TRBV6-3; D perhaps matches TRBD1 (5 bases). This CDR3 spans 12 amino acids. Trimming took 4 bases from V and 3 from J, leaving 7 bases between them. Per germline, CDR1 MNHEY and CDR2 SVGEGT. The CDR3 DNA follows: TGTGCCAGCAGTTTCGGACACTACGAGCAGTACTTC. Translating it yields CASSFGHYEQYF.

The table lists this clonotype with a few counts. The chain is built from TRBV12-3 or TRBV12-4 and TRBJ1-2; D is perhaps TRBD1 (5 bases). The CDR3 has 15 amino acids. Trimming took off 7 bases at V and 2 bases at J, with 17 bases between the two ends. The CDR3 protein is CASTNLGTLNYGYTF. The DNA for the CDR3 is TGTGCCAGCACCAACCTCGGGACTCTAAACTATGGCTACACCTTC.

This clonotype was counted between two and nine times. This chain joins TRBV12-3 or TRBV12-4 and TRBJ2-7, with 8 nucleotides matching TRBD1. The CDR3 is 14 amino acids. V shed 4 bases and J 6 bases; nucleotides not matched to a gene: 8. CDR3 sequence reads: CASSSTDRGGEQYF. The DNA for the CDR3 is TGTGCCAGCAGTTCAACAGACAGGGGAGGCGAGCAGTACTTC.

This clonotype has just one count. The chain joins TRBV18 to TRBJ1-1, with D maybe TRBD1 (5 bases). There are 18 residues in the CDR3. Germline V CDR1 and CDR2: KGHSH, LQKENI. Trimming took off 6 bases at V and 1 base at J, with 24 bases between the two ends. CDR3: CASSRGGTPLTENTEAFF. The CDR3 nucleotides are TGTGCCAGCTCCCGTGGGGGGACCCCGTTGACAGAGAACACTGAAGCTTTCTTT.

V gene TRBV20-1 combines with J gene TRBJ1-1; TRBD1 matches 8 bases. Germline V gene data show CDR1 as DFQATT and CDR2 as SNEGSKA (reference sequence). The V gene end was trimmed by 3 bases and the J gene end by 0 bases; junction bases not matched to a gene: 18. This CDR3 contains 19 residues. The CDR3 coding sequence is TGCAGTGCTAGTGATGTGTACGGCCGTGGACAGGGACTGAACACTGAAGCTTTCTTT. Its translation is CSASDVYGRGQGLNTEAFF.

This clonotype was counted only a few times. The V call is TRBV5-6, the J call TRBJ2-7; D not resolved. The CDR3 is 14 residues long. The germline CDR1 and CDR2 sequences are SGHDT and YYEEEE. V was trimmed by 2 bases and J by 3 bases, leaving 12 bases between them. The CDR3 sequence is CASSLPGLGYEQYF. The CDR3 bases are TGTGCCAGCAGCTTACCCGGTCTAGGCTACGAGCAGTACTTC.

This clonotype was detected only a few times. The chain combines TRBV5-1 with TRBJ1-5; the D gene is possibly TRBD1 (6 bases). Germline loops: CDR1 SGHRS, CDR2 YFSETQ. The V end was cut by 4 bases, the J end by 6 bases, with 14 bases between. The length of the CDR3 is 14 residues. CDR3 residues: CASSPRGAGQPQHF. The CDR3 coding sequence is TGCGCCAGCAGCCCGAGGGGGGCGGGTCAGCCCCAGCATTTT.